This T cell receptor (beta chain) originates from a study of blood T cell repertoires in COVID-19. Background on the study: Sources were T cells, B-cell-depleted T cells, or PBMCs; the material itself was cDNA or gDNA.

V was cut by 6 bases and J by 4 bases, with 18 bases left in between. The germline CDR1 and CDR2 sequences are KGHSH and LQKENI. The CDR3 totals 15 residues. The table came from immunoSEQ multiplex PCR; TCRdb's copy has only in-frame clones and leaves some out. The profile shows 140,000 or so clones, about four fifths of them singletons. Living in about two dozen US areas, the participants were between about 18 and 95 years of age. The sample was PBMCs or T cells enriched from blood (not recorded which). This clonotype was obtained from a woman aged 18-29 years who had been exposed to COVID-19. V and J are TRBV18 and TRBJ1-1, with a tentative D call TRBD1 (6 bases). In DNA, the CDR3 is TGTGCCAGCTCCACCAGGGACATAACTGTCACTGAAGCTTTCTTT. Amino acid sequence: CASSTRDITVTEAFF.